The rows below give T cell receptor beta chains drawn from one sample of a study of OX40 agonist ivuxolimab in advanced cancers. The method was immunoSEQ multiplex PCR; TCRdb's version includes in-frame clones alone and lacks a portion of them. The table has some 70,000 clones, roughly 80% seen once. The sequences come from CD4+ or CD8+ T cells sorted from blood, collected in a trial of the OX40 agonist ivuxolimab. Every receptor here comes from an adult with an advanced solid tumor such as melanoma, head and neck, liver or kidney cancer. CDR3s include the opening cysteine and the closing phenylalanine or tryptophan. The order of the fields is V gene, CDR3 protein.

v_call: TRBV19; cdr3_aa: CASDQRDRVLSVGNTIYF
v_call: TRBV9; cdr3_aa: CASSVGTGGTQYF
v_call: TRBV2; cdr3_aa: CASLYHNEQFF
v_call: TRBV11-2; cdr3_aa: CASSFPSSYEQYF
v_call: TRBV2; cdr3_aa: CASSSTGGNEKLFF
v_call: TRBV11-1; cdr3_aa: CASSLAWGLAGGAKNIQYF
v_call: TRBV11-3; cdr3_aa: CASSLTAGGPRGYEQFF
v_call: TRBV6-5; cdr3_aa: CASSSRGGSYNEQFF
v_call: TRBV2; cdr3_aa: CASSGFAGVDETQYF
v_call: TRBV27; cdr3_aa: CASGGPYTEAFF
v_call: TRBV4-3; cdr3_aa: CASSQVPALTYNEQFF
v_call: TRBV30; cdr3_aa: CAWSSRGALGETQYF
v_call: TRBV19; cdr3_aa: CASSTRQSSGNTIYF
v_call: TRBV9; cdr3_aa: CASSVSTFSGAEQYF
v_call: TRBV6-6; cdr3_aa: CASSYSGQGGYEQYF